Below are 8 T cell receptor beta chains sequenced from a single sample in a study of response to subunit inactivated influenza vaccine. From the RT-PCR reads, TCRdb called clonotypes with MiXCR, one entry per CDR3 protein. The data hold about 520,000 distinct CDR3 sequences, with about 7.2% observed a single time. The material sequenced was PBMCs from blood, taken about 23 months after vaccination. Every receptor here comes from a man between 50 and 75 years old who received an inactivated influenza vaccine.

In this sample, this clonotype turned up many times. This chain joins TRBV5-1 and TRBJ2-5, with D perhaps given as TRBD1 or TRBD2 (5 bases each). Per the germline V gene, CDR1 is SGHRS and CDR2 is YFSETQ. The CDR3 extends over 15 amino acids. V was clipped by 8 bases and J by 1 base, with 18 bases between them. The CDR3 nucleotides read TGCGCCAGTGGGACCCGGGGCAGGACCCAAGAGACCCAGTACTTC. It encodes CASGTRGRTQETQYF.

The table lists this clonotype with a few counts. This rearrangement joins TRBV4-3 to TRBJ1-6; unclear D gene. The V end lost 4 bases, the J end lost 9 bases, and 16 bases lay between the germline ends. The germline V gene has CDR1 LGHNA and CDR2 YSLEER. The CDR3 spans 15 residues. The CDR3: CASSPDAGGSSPLHF. In DNA form, the CDR3 reads TGCGCCAGCAGCCCGGATGCAGGAGGTTCTTCACCCCTCCACTTT.

The table lists this clonotype with many counts. This chain uses TRBV4-2 with TRBJ2-1; unclear D gene. Germline-derived CDR1 and CDR2 are LGHNA and YNFKEQ. Trimming cost V 4 bases and J 8 bases, with 12 bases left between them. This CDR3 has 13 amino acids. The CDR3 sequence: CASSPGLVDEQFF. As DNA, the CDR3 is TGTGCCAGCAGCCCCGGGCTTGTAGATGAGCAGTTCTTC.

There are a few counts of this clonotype. The chain combines TRBV12-3 or TRBV12-4 with TRBJ2-7; possibly TRBD1 for D (6 bases). This CDR3 is 16 amino acids long. Trimming stripped 6 bases from V and 3 bases from J, with 21 bases between. The DNA for the CDR3 is TGTGCCAGCAGCTTCCTCCCAGGGGATCTCGGCTACGAGCAGTACTTC. This translates into CASSFLPGDLGYEQYF.

This clonotype was observed a few times. V is TRBV6-2 or TRBV6-3 and J is TRBJ2-3; D is ambiguous. The CDR3 totals 14 residues. Germline values: CDR1 MNHEY, CDR2 SVGEGT. The V and J ends lost 2 bases and 2 bases respectively, with 8 bases between them. CDR3: CASSYRVATDTQYF. The CDR3 coding sequence is TGTGCCAGCAGTTACAGGGTGGCCACAGATACGCAGTATTTT.

This clonotype has just a few counts. V gene TRBV5-1 combines with J gene TRBJ1-1; D remains unclear. This CDR3 is built from 17 residues. Germline values: CDR1 SGHRS, CDR2 YFSETQ. V lost 2 bases and J lost 1, with 18 bases in between. CDR3 sequence: CASSLNGRHTGNTEAFF. The CDR3 nucleotides read TGCGCCAGCAGCTTAAACGGGAGGCATACTGGGAACACTGAAGCTTTCTTT.

This clonotype was seen more than once but under ten times. J is TRBJ1-2 and V is TRBV25-1; the D gene is possibly TRBD1 (6 bases). This CDR3 is 15 amino acids long. Deletions cut 3 bases from V and 4 bases from J, with 15 bases between. The germline CDR1 and CDR2 sequences are MGHDK and SYGVNS. The CDR3 here is CASSEWGQRSYGYTF. DNA for the CDR3: TGTGCCAGCAGTGAGTGGGGGCAACGTAGCTATGGCTACACCTTC.

This chain connects TRBV20-1 to TRBJ2-7; the D gene is possibly TRBD2 (6 bases). V was shortened by 6 bases and J by 0 bases, with 15 bases between the two germline ends. The CDR3 runs to 14 residues. CDR1 and CDR2 (germline): DFQATT, SNEGSKA (reference sequence). CDR3 loop: CSAERGTASYEQYF. CDR3 DNA: TGCAGTGCCGAGAGAGGGACTGCCTCCTACGAGCAGTACTTC.